The 26 T cell receptor beta chains given below trace back to one sample, sequenced in a study of T cell responses to AZD1222 COVID-19 vaccine (dated by TCRdb to 2020 to 2023). The meaning of the sample's time point label: baseline before first vaccination. Receptors were amplified or captured by the immunoSEQ multiplex PCR assay. Not all clones reach the TCRdb copy of this immuneACCESS table, which keeps in-frame sequences only. Checked studies attribute under half of the gap to unresolved V genes and leave the rest unexplained. The sample profile shows fewer than 100,000 clones; more than 80% of them were found once. Roughly 12% of the sample is taken by the ten largest. This specimen was peripheral blood, taken on day 0 of AZD1222 vaccination. The receptors come from an adult in good health.

In its sample, this clone was seen a few times. V gene TRBV9 combines with J gene TRBJ2-5; no clear D. This CDR3 is built from 15 residues. The V and J ends lost 0 bases and 4 bases respectively, with 13 bases between them. The V gene's germline CDR1 is SGDLS and CDR2 YYNGEE. CDR3 in amino acids: CASSVDGSRIETQYF. The DNA of the CDR3 is TGTGCCAGCAGCGTAGACGGTAGCCGAATAGAGACCCAGTACTTC.

The V and J genes are TRBV19 and TRBJ1-2, with TRBD1 matching over 9 bases. J was trimmed by 7 bases and V by 7 bases; bases with no gene match: 7. This CDR3 contains 13 residues. CDR1 and CDR2 (germline): LNHDA, SQIVND (reference sequence). CDR3 protein: CASNPGTGFGYTF. The CDR3 coding sequence is TGTGCCAGTAATCCCGGGACAGGGTTTGGCTACACCTTC.

This chain joins TRBV6-2 or TRBV6-3 and TRBJ1-5; the match to TRBD1 covers 7 bases. J was trimmed by 7 bases and V by 5 bases; bases with no gene match: 8. The CDR3 consists of 14 residues. Germline V gene sequence: CDR1 MNHEY, CDR2 SVGEGT. This chain's CDR3 is CASSETGFNQPQHF. The CDR3, as DNA: TGTGCCAGCAGTGAGACAGGGTTCAACCAGCCCCAGCATTTT.

CDR3 nucleotide sequence: TGTGCCAGCAGTGACGGACAGGGTCTGACTGAAGCTTTCTTT. It translates to CASSDGQGLTEAFF. The gene calls are TRBV25-1 and TRBJ1-1; 8 nucleotides match TRBD1. V shed 3 bases and J 5 bases; nucleotides not matched to a gene: 5. This CDR3 contains 14 residues. Germline CDR1 reads MGHDK; CDR2 reads SYGVNS.

The CDR3 coding sequence is TGTGCCAGCAGTTTTGCTTCCGAGCAGTACTTC. This gives the protein CASSFASEQYF. The chain is built from TRBV28 and TRBJ2-7; D not certain. The CDR3 length is 11 residues. Germline V lookup: CDR1 MDHEN, CDR2 SYDVKM. V gave up 3 bases and J gave up 6 bases, with 6 bases separating them.

This chain connects TRBV19 to TRBJ2-3; perhaps TRBD2 as D (5 bases). Germline CDR1 and CDR2: LNHDA and SQIVND (reference sequence). This CDR3 contains 15 residues. V shed 1 base and J shed 2 bases, with 10 bases lying between them. CDR3 in amino acids: CASSIGQRLTDTQYF. The CDR3 nucleotides are TGTGCCAGTAGTATAGGTCAGCGGCTCACAGATACGCAGTATTTT.

This clone showed up just once. The chain carries TRBV2 and TRBJ1-1, with D maybe TRBD1 (5 bases). Germline CDR1 and CDR2: SNHLY and FYNNEI. This CDR3 is 12 amino acids long. The V end was cut by 3 bases, the J end by 7 bases, with 9 bases between. In DNA form, the CDR3 reads TGTGCCAGCAGTGAGGGGGGTGTTGAAGCTTTCTTT. Its protein is CASSEGGVEAFF.

The chain links TRBV2 to TRBJ1-4, with 7 bases matching TRBD1. The CDR3 extends over 13 amino acids. The germline gives CDR1 SNHLY, CDR2 FYNNEI. V shed 4 bases, J shed 8 bases, and the junction held 4 bases outside the gene matches. As DNA, the CDR3 is TGTGCCAGCAGTGGCAGGGGGTACGAAAAACTGTTTTTT. Translated: CASSGRGYEKLFF. Full variable domain (rest looked up from reference TRBV2 and TRBJ1-4): EPEVTQTPSHQVTQMGQEVILRCVPISNHLYFYWYRQILGQKVEFLVSFYNNEISEKSEIFDDQFSVERPDGSNFTLKIRSTKLEDSAMYFCASSGRGYEKLFFGSGTQLSVL.

The chain combines TRBV29-1 with TRBJ2-1; no firm D call. The CDR3 has 11 residues. CDR1 and CDR2 from the germline V gene are SQVTM and ANQGSEA. The V end was cut by 3 bases, the J end by 8 bases, with 8 bases between. The CDR3 loop reads CSVDLADEQFF. As DNA, the CDR3 is TGCAGCGTTGATTTAGCAGATGAGCAGTTCTTC.

V and J are TRBV29-1 and TRBJ1-2; perhaps TRBD1 as D (5 bases). V was trimmed by 1 base and J by 6 bases, leaving 15 bases between them. CDR3 length equals 14 residues. Germline-derived CDR1 and CDR2 are SQVTM and ANQGSEA. Here the CDR3 reads CSVEVLGQRNGYTF. The CDR3 nucleotides read TGCAGCGTTGAAGTCTTGGGGCAGCGAAATGGCTACACCTTC.

The genes are TRBV5-1 and TRBJ2-5, with D perhaps TRBD1 or TRBD2 (6 bases each). This CDR3 has 14 residues. Germline loops: CDR1 SGHRS, CDR2 YFSETQ. Trimming stripped 4 bases from V and 4 bases from J, with 14 bases between. The CDR3: CASSPVGGLETQYF. In nucleotides, the CDR3 is TGCGCCAGCAGCCCGGTGGGGGGCTTAGAGACCCAGTACTTC.

This chain connects TRBV4-1 to TRBJ1-6; 8 bases are a match to TRBD1. V lost 4 bases to trimming and J lost 7 bases; unmatched junction nucleotides: 9. From germline, CDR1 is MGHRA and CDR2 YSYEKL. This CDR3 is built from 16 residues. The CDR3 loop is CASSRATGVINSPLHF. Written as DNA, the CDR3 is TGCGCCAGCAGCCGAGCGACAGGGGTGATCAATTCACCCCTCCACTTT.

The genes are TRBV9 and TRBJ2-7; 11 bases agree with TRBD2. The CDR3 length is 16 residues. Trimming took 3 bases from V and 1 from J; bases not matched to a gene: 6. The germline V gene has CDR1 SGDLS and CDR2 YYNGEE. The DNA of the CDR3 is TGTGCCAGCAGCGCCCACGGGACTAGCGGTTCCTACGAGCAGTACTTC. It translates to CASSAHGTSGSYEQYF.

The chain recombines TRBV27 with TRBJ2-3, with 10 bases matching TRBD2. The junction had 3 bases not matched to a gene; V was cut back by 2 bases and J by 4 bases. Germline values: CDR1 MNHEY, CDR2 SMNVEV (reference sequence). The CDR3 is 15 residues long. CDR3 DNA sequence: TGTGCCAGCAGTTTACGTCTAGCGGGAGCAGATACGCAGTATTTT. Amino acids: CASSLRLAGADTQYF.

V usage is TRBV5-6 and J usage is TRBJ1-5; weak D call: TRBD1 (6 bases). Looked up from germline, CDR1 is SGHDT and CDR2 is YYEEEE. The V and J ends lost 1 base and 5 bases respectively, with 10 bases between them. This CDR3 region has 14 residues. CDR3 DNA sequence: TGTGCCAGCAGCTTGTTACAGGGTGATCAGCCCCAGCATTTT. Protein product: CASSLLQGDQPQHF.

This sequence joins TRBV5-5 and TRBJ1-3; D might be TRBD1 (6 bases). Trimming shortened V by 1 base and J by 0 bases, and 11 bases separated the two germline ends. This CDR3 has 16 residues. Germline CDR1 reads SGHKS; CDR2 reads YYEKEE (reference sequence). In nucleotides, the CDR3 is TGTGCCAGCAGCTTGTCGGGACAAAACTCTGGAAACACCATATATTTT. This gives the protein CASSLSGQNSGNTIYF.

This clone appeared a few times. The genes are TRBV3-1 (or the pseudogene TRBV3-2) and TRBJ1-2, with unresolved D. Trimming cost V 0 bases and J 4 bases, with 9 bases left between them. Germline values: CDR1 LGHDT, CDR2 YNNKEL (reference sequence). The length of the CDR3 is 14 residues. CDR3 loop: CASSQDIRTYGYTF. The CDR3 DNA sequence: TGTGCCAGCAGCCAAGATATAAGGACCTATGGCTACACCTTC.

This chain links TRBV7-9 with TRBJ1-1, with 10 bases that match TRBD1. The CDR3 has 19 residues. Germline-derived CDR1 and CDR2 are SEHNR and FQNEAQ (reference sequence). V gave up 5 bases and J gave up 0 bases; unmatched junction bases: 15. CDR3 DNA: TGTGCCAGCAGCAAGAGGGGGACAGGGGCCAGAAACATGAACACTGAAGCTTTCTTT. Translation: CASSKRGTGARNMNTEAFF.

This clone showed up just once. This chain links TRBV27 with TRBJ2-7; D unclear. The CDR3 covers 12 residues. V dropped 6 bases and J dropped 3 bases, with 9 bases sitting between them. Germline CDR1 MNHEY, CDR2 SMNVEV (reference sequence). CDR3: CASRYGNYEQYF. In DNA form, the CDR3 reads TGTGCCAGCAGGTACGGCAACTACGAGCAGTACTTC.

The J gene is TRBJ1-4, the V gene TRBV6-5; 8 bases match TRBD1. Per the germline V gene, CDR1 is MNHEY and CDR2 is SVGAGI. V lost 5 bases to trimming and J lost 4 bases; unmatched junction nucleotides: 6. The length of the CDR3 is 15 residues. CDR3 in amino acids: CASSPRQGINEKLFF. CDR3 DNA sequence: TGTGCCAGCAGTCCCAGACAGGGGATTAATGAAAAACTGTTTTTT.

The chain carries TRBV6-5 and TRBJ1-2; 9 positions agree with TRBD1. Germline CDR1 and CDR2: MNHEY and SVGAGI. The CDR3 runs 15 residues. J gave up 4 bases and V 2 bases, and 5 bases lay outside the gene matches. The CDR3 DNA follows: TGTGCCAGCAGTTACGCGGGACAGGGCGGCTATGGCTACACCTTC. Its translation: CASSYAGQGGYGYTF.

The rearrangement uses TRBV28 and TRBJ1-6; D is perhaps TRBD1 (5 bases). This CDR3 spans 13 amino acids. Germline loops: CDR1 MDHEN, CDR2 SYDVKM. Here the CDR3 DNA reads TGTGCAACCTACTTTGCAGGGAATTCACCCCTCCACTTT. As protein: CATYFAGNSPLHF.

This chain uses TRBV3-1 (or the pseudogene TRBV3-2) with TRBJ1-2; D is unresolved. This CDR3 is built from 17 residues. The ends were cut back, 0 bases at V and 7 bases at J, with 21 bases in the middle. CDR1 and CDR2 (germline): LGHDT, YNNKEL (reference sequence). The CDR3 protein is CASSQDVTGRIATGYTF. In DNA form, the CDR3 reads TGTGCCAGCAGCCAAGATGTAACTGGCCGCATAGCCACTGGCTACACCTTC.

The V gene is TRBV7-3, the J gene TRBJ2-1; 15 bases match TRBD2. The germline CDR1 and CDR2 sequences are SGHTA and FQGTGA. The CDR3 sequence is 20 residues long. V lost 4 bases to trimming and J lost 7 bases; unmatched junction nucleotides: 17. CDR3 protein: CASSSRTPDGLAGGGNEQFF. CDR3 in DNA: TGTGCCAGCAGCTCCCGAACCCCTGATGGACTAGCGGGGGGGGGAAATGAGCAGTTCTTC. The full variable domain, with the rest looked up from reference TRBV7-3 and TRBJ2-1, is GAGVSQTPSNKVTEKGKYVELRCDPISGHTALYWYRQSLGQGPEFLIYFQGTGAADDSGLPNDRFFAVRPEGSVSTLKIQRTERGDSAVYLCASSSRTPDGLAGGGNEQFFGPGTRLTVL.

The chain couples TRBV4-3 to TRBJ1-4, with D maybe TRBD1 (5 bases). V lost 3 bases, J lost 7 bases, and 18 bases lay in between. Germline V CDR1 and CDR2: LGHNA, YSLEER. The CDR3 extends over 16 amino acids. The CDR3 protein is CASSHRTTALAEKLFF. CDR3 in DNA: TGCGCCAGCAGCCACCGAACGACAGCGCTGGCTGAAAAACTGTTTTTT.

This sequence joins TRBV5-4 and TRBJ2-6; no clear D. The ends were cut back, 2 bases at V and 2 bases at J, with 8 bases in the middle. Germline CDR1 SGHNT, CDR2 YYREEE (reference sequence). CDR3 size: 15 residues. The DNA of the CDR3 is TGTGCCAGCAGCTTTGGCGCAGCTGGGGCCAACGTCCTGACTTTC. It is translated as CASSFGAAGANVLTF.